This TCR beta chain was found in a study of CD8+CD57+ T cells in acquired aplastic anemia. Study background: Sorted CD4+ and CD8+ cells yielded DNA averaging about 3.2 ug. Healthy-donor CD4+ cells averaged about 9.9 million reads.

Genomic DNA, the template, was used for profiling of the TCR beta VDJ and CDR3. TCRdb re-analysed the reads in MiXCR, keeping a single row per CDR3 protein. In the table there are 350,000 to 450,000 distinct CDR3 sequences, about two thirds of which are singletons. Findings and caveats of the study: In common between the patients and the controls were around 29 CD8+ CDR3 sequences. Patients versus controls showed no significant CD8+ Simpson's diversity difference.

About this clonotype: No antigen is known for it.

The CDR3 extends over 13 amino acids. V was trimmed by 6 bases and J by 0 bases, leaving 6 bases between them. CDR1 is SEHNR, CDR2 FQNEAQ, per germline (reference sequence). The clonotype comes from a human donor in good health, serving as a control. This rearrangement joins TRBV7-9 to TRBJ1-3; no clear D gene. What was sequenced was sorted CD4+, CD8+, or CD8+CD57+ T cells (not recorded which) from PBMCs. In DNA, the CDR3 is TGTGCCAGCAGATCCGGCTCTGGAAACACCATATATTTT. Residues: CASRSGSGNTIYF.